This T cell receptor (beta chain) was recovered during a study of T-cell reconstitution after alpha-beta-depleted transplantation in children. The study, taken as a whole, reports: Diversity of TCRbeta at day 60 was high in some patients, arising from surviving recipient T cells and thymic progenitors. Hyperexpanded clones declined; after one year, newly produced T cells mostly supplied diversity. At around two months after transplant, the alpha-beta T cells were reportedly derived from several hundred expanded clones that came from non-depleted graft cells.

This clonotype was recorded at least ten times. Its antigen remains unknown. The CDR3 loop spans 12 amino acids. In germline, CDR1 is WNHNN, CDR2 SYGVQD (reference sequence). Trimming removed 3 bases at V and 5 bases at J, with 8 bases between. Preparation of the TCRbeta library used unique molecular identifiers. TCRdb used MiXCR to reprocess the PCR reads, holding one entry per CDR3 protein. Found here are about 260,000 distinct CDR3 sequences, 11% of them singletons; the top ten hold 20% to 30%. This sequence originates from a male patient under 10 years old who had a stem cell transplant for chronic granulomatous disease, so the T cells may come from the graft donor. J is TRBJ2-7 and V is TRBV10-1; D possibly corresponds to TRBD1 (6 bases). Sample: peripheral blood, taken 180 days after TCRalphabeta/CD19-depleted stem cell transplant. CDR3 region: CASSDRGHEQYF. The CDR3 DNA reads as TGCGCCAGCAGTGACAGGGGCCACGAGCAGTACTTC.